The 20 T cell receptor beta chains in this list originate from one sample, sequenced in a study of T-cell reconstitution after alpha-beta-depleted transplantation in children. TCRbeta library construction was performed incorporating unique molecular identifiers. TCRdb used MiXCR to reprocess the PCR reads, holding one entry per CDR3 protein. The sample shows about 980,000 distinct CDR3 sequences, 25% to 35% of them seen only once. The sequencing here drew on PBMCs, mostly from graft donor cells, taken 360 days after TCRalphabeta/CD19-depleted stem cell transplant. The receptors derive from a boy younger than two who had a stem cell transplant for SCID, so the T cells may come from the graft donor.

The V and J genes are TRBV20-1 and TRBJ1-1; 9 bases match TRBD1. Germline V gives CDR1 DFQATT, CDR2 SNEGSKA (reference sequence). Trimming cost V 5 bases and J 5 bases; bases outside gene matches: 6. This CDR3 spans 13 amino acids. The CDR3 bases are TGCAGTGCTTCTGGACAGGGGCAAACTGAAGCTTTCTTT. It translates to CSASGQGQTEAFF.

J is TRBJ2-1 and V is TRBV4-1; maybe TRBD1 (6 bases). There are 13 residues in the CDR3. Trimming pared 5 bases from V and 6 bases from J, leaving 11 bases between. In germline, CDR1 is MGHRA, CDR2 YSYEKL. The CDR3, as DNA: TGCGCCAGCAGCTCCTCGACAGGCAATGAGCAGTTCTTC. Protein: CASSSSTGNEQFF.

The chain employs TRBV21-1 and TRBJ2-7; whether TRBD1, the table's D call, matches the DNA was not checked. TRBV21-1 is noted as a pseudogene. The CDR3 runs 15 residues. As DNA, the CDR3 is TGTGCCAGCAGCAAAGGGGACCAGGGGGCCAACGAGCAGTACTTC. It encodes CASSKGDQGANEQYF.

A few counts support this clonotype. V usage is TRBV4-1 and J usage is TRBJ2-1, with TRBD2 matching 15 bases. The CDR3 is made up of 14 amino acids. Looked up from germline, CDR1 is MGHRA and CDR2 is YSYEKL. J gave up 15 bases and V 4 bases, and 7 bases lay outside the gene matches. The CDR3 spells CASSPGLAGGPWFF. CDR3 DNA sequence: TGCGCCAGCAGCCCCGGACTAGCGGGGGGGCCTTGGTTCTTC.

The chain combines TRBV10-3 with TRBJ2-3; TRBD1 aligns across 7 bases. V trimming: 0 bases; J trimming: 2 bases; junction bases outside the gene matches: 5. Per the germline V gene, CDR1 is ENHRY and CDR2 is SYGVKD. The CDR3 is 16 residues long. The CDR3 here is CAISESGTVLTDTQYF. In DNA, the CDR3 is TGTGCCATCAGTGAGTCGGGGACAGTACTCACAGATACGCAGTATTTT.

The J gene is TRBJ1-1, the V gene TRBV29-1; D remains unclear. There are 11 residues in the CDR3. Germline V lookup: CDR1 SQVTM, CDR2 ANQGSEA. The CDR3 reads CTTRSGTEAFF. CDR3 DNA sequence: TGCACAACGCGGTCAGGCACTGAAGCTTTCTTT.

The rearrangement joins TRBV6-5 to TRBJ2-1; TRBD1 matches 9 bases. Trimming cost V 0 bases and J 6 bases; bases outside gene matches: 12. Per germline, CDR1 MNHEY and CDR2 SVGAGI. The CDR3 has 18 residues. CDR3: CASSYSKTGGDSGNEQFF. The CDR3, as DNA: TGTGCCAGCAGTTACTCGAAGACAGGGGGTGACTCAGGCAATGAGCAGTTCTTC.

This chain links TRBV15 with TRBJ2-1; D unclear. The CDR3 covers 16 residues. Germline values: CDR1 LNHNV, CDR2 YYDKDF (reference sequence). V was pared by 0 bases and J by 3 bases, with 12 bases between. The CDR3 loop is CATSRDLTVYYNEQFF. For the CDR3, the DNA is TGTGCCACCAGCAGAGACCTGACCGTTTACTACAATGAGCAGTTCTTC.

The V call is TRBV12-3 or TRBV12-4, the J call TRBJ1-1; D call uncertain. The length of the CDR3 is 15 residues. Trimming pared 5 bases from V and 1 base from J, leaving 14 bases between. The CDR3 region is CASSPFGRTNTEAFF. The CDR3 nucleotides read TGTGCCAGCAGTCCCTTCGGACGGACGAACACTGAAGCTTTCTTT.

This clonotype has a handful of counts. V and J are TRBV12-3 or TRBV12-4 and TRBJ2-3; possible D gene TRBD1, 6 bases. Trimming removed 3 bases at V and 4 bases at J, with 14 bases between. CDR3 size: 15 residues. The CDR3 DNA follows: TGTGCCAGCAGTTTTGGCCCGGACAGTCCAGATACGCAGTATTTT. This gives the protein CASSFGPDSPDTQYF.

CDR3 loop: CASSNAGTGNEQYF. DNA of the CDR3: TGTGCCAGCAGCAACGCCGGGACAGGGAACGAGCAGTACTTC. The chain carries TRBV7-9 and TRBJ2-7, with 9 positions matching TRBD1. This CDR3 is built from 14 residues. Looked up from germline, CDR1 is SEHNR and CDR2 is FQNEAQ (reference sequence). Germline trimming cut 5 bases from V and 5 bases from J; bases unmatched to any gene: 7.

This clonotype was detected only a few times. The chain carries TRBV6-2 or TRBV6-3 and TRBJ2-1; D is ambiguous. The CDR3 is made up of 12 amino acids. The germline V gene has CDR1 MNHEY and CDR2 SVGEGT. The ends were cut back, 5 bases at V and 7 bases at J, with 9 bases in the middle. This CDR3 is CASSNSRNEQFF. The CDR3 region has the DNA TGTGCCAGCAGTAATTCTCGTAATGAGCAGTTCTTC.

The CDR3 protein is CASHRVTTNTGELFF. The CDR3 region has the DNA TGTGCCAGCCACAGGGTGACAACGAACACCGGGGAGCTGTTTTTT. V gene TRBV2 combines with J gene TRBJ2-2; D might be TRBD1 (6 bases). From germline, CDR1 is SNHLY and CDR2 FYNNEI. V lost 8 bases and J lost 0, with 13 bases in between. This CDR3 spans 15 amino acids. The complete variable domain, with remaining parts taken from reference TRBV2 and TRBJ2-2, reads EPEVTQTPSHQVTQMGQEVILRCVPISNHLYFYWYRQILGQKVEFLVSFYNNEISEKSEIFDDQFSVERPDGSNFTLKIRSTKLEDSAMYFCASHRVTTNTGELFFGEGSRLTVL.

This rearrangement joins TRBV12-3 or TRBV12-4 to TRBJ2-7; D unclear. The CDR3 has 15 amino acids. V lost 3 bases and J lost 2, with 14 bases in between. The CDR3 loop is CASSLLAGDPYEQYF. DNA of the CDR3: TGTGCCAGCAGTTTGTTGGCAGGAGATCCCTACGAGCAGTACTTC.

V usage is TRBV18 and J usage is TRBJ2-3, with 7 positions matching TRBD1. The germline V gene has CDR1 KGHSH and CDR2 LQKENI. The CDR3 is 20 residues long. The junction had 21 bases not matched to a gene; V was cut back by 0 bases and J by 6 bases. DNA for the CDR3: TGTGCCAGCTCACCACCGATCGATCTATTAGGGGGCGGGCTACGCGATACGCAGTATTTT. It translates to CASSPPIDLLGGGLRDTQYF. Drawing the rest from reference TRBV18 and TRBJ2-3, the complete variable domain is NAGVMQNPRHLVRRRGQEARLRCSPMKGHSHVYWYRQLPEEGLKFMVYLQKENIIDESGMPKERFSAEFPKEGPSILRIQQVVRGDSAAYFCASSPPIDLLGGGLRDTQYFGPGTRLTVL.

This clonotype was picked up a small number of times. V and J are TRBV20-1 and TRBJ2-2, with a weak D call TRBD2 (5 bases). Trimming pared 3 bases from V and 7 bases from J, leaving 15 bases between. Germline CDR1 and CDR2: DFQATT and SNEGSKA (reference sequence). The CDR3 covers 14 residues. CDR3 coding DNA: TGCAGTGCTAGGATTGAGGGTGTCATCGGGGAGCTGTTTTTT. Amino acid sequence: CSARIEGVIGELFF.

The rearrangement joins TRBV11-2 to TRBJ2-1, with TRBD2 as a possible D gene (6 bases). The germline CDR1 and CDR2 sequences are SGHAT and FQNNGV. The V and J ends lost 0 bases and 8 bases respectively, with 14 bases between them. CDR3 length equals 15 residues. The CDR3 sequence: CASSLEVGGRYEQFF. The DNA for the CDR3 is TGTGCCAGCAGCTTAGAGGTGGGGGGTAGATATGAGCAGTTCTTC.

This chain connects TRBV5-1 to TRBJ2-3; D possibly matches TRBD1 or TRBD2 (5 bases each). V dropped 0 bases and J dropped 4 bases, with 15 bases sitting between them. The CDR3 is 16 residues long. The germline CDR1 and CDR2 sequences are SGHRS and YFSETQ. The CDR3 here is CASSLDGGTNADTQYF. In DNA, the CDR3 is TGCGCCAGCAGCTTGGATGGGGGTACAAATGCAGATACGCAGTATTTT.

The chain combines TRBV7-9 with TRBJ2-5; possibly TRBD2 for D (6 bases). Trimming took 2 bases from V and 5 from J, leaving 15 bases between them. The CDR3 runs 15 residues. Looked up from germline, CDR1 is SEHNR and CDR2 is FQNEAQ (reference sequence). CDR3 loop: CASSLNLLATETQYF. In DNA form, the CDR3 reads TGTGCCAGCAGCTTAAACCTTCTAGCGACGGAGACCCAGTACTTC.

The chain uses TRBV7-6 and TRBJ2-1; D is ambiguous. The CDR3 has 13 amino acids. Germline assignment: CDR1 SGHVS and CDR2 FNYEAQ. The V and J ends lost 3 bases and 6 bases respectively, with 9 bases between them. The DNA for the CDR3 is TGTGCCAGCAGCTTTTCGGTTACCAATGAGCAGTTCTTC. Amino acids: CASSFSVTNEQFF.